This T cell receptor beta chain was obtained from a study of T cells in Graves' hyperthyroidism and ophthalmopathy. Study-level findings and limits: Ophthalmopathy, which appeared later, was predicted by the model a median approximately 6 months before onset.

Amplification of TCR beta CDR3 regions used RNA as the template. Researchers ran a first-round RT-PCR on the TCR CDR3 using the HTBI primer set. TCRdb analysed the multiplex PCR reads with MiXCR anew, one entry per CDR3 protein. The sample holds approximately 370,000 distinct CDR3 sequences, about a sixth seen once. Diagnosis relied on clinical symptoms, serum thyroxine and TRAb, thyroid ultrasound and orbital computed tomography. PBMCs were sourced from roughly 9.7 ml fresh peripheral blood. Note on this clonotype: Its target is unknown.

Germline lookup yields CDR1 SGHRS and CDR2 YFSETQ. V was shortened by 4 bases and J by 7 bases, with 14 bases between the two germline ends. The CDR3 contains 13 residues. Sequences were obtained from blood. The TCR originated in a woman in her 30s with Graves' hyperthyroidism that later progressed to Graves' ophthalmopathy. This chain joins TRBV5-1 and TRBJ1-1; D might be TRBD1 (6 bases). CDR3 DNA sequence: TGCGCCAGCAGCCCCGCAGGGGCTTTTGAAGCTTTCTTT. Residues: CASSPAGAFEAFF.